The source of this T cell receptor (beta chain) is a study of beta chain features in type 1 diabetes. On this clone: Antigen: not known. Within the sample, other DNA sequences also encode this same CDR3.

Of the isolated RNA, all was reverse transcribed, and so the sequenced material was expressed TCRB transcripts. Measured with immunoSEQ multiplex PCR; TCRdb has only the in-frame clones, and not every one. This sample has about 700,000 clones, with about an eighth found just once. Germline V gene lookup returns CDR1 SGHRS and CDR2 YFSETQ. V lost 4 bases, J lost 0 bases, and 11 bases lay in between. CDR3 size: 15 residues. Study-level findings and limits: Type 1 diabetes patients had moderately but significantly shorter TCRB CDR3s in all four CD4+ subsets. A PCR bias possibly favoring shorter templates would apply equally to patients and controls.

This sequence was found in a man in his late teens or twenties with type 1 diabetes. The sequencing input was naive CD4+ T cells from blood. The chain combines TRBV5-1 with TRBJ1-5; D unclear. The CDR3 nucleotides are TGCGCCAGCAGCCTCAACGGGGTTAGCAATCAGCCCCAGCATTTT. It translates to CASSLNGVSNQPQHF.